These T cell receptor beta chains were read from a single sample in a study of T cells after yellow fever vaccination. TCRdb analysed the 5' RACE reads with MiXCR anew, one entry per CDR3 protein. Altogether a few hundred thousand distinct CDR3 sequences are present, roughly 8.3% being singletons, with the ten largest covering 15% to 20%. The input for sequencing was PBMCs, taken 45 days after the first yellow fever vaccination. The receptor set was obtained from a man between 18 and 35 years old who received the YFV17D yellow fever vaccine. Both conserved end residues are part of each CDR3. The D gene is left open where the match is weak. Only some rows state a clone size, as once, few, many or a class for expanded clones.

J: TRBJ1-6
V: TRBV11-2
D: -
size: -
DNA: TGTGCCAGCAGCTCATCCTACAGGTCTAGGACCCTCCACTTT
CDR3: CASSSSYRSRTLHF

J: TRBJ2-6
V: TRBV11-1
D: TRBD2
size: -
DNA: TGTGCCAGCAGCTTATTTTCGGTTGCGGGGGTAACTGGGGCCAACGTCCTGACTTTC
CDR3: CASSLFSVAGVTGANVLTF

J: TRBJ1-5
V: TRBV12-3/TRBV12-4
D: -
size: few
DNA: TGTGCCAGCAGTTCACAGGCTTTCAATCAGCCCCAGCATTTT
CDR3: CASSSQAFNQPQHF

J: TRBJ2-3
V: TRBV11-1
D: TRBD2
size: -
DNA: TGTGCCAGCAGCTTAGCGCTAGCGGGGACAGATACGCAGTATTTT
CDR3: CASSLALAGTDTQYF

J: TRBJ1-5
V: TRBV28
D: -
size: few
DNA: TGTGCCAGCAGTTTGGGTTATGAACGCGCCCAGCATTTT
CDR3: CASSLGYERAQHF

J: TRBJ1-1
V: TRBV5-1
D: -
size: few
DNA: TGCGCCAGCAGCGAGGGGGAGCCTGCTTTCTTT
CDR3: CASSEGEPAFF

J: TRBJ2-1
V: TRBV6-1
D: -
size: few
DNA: TGTGCCAGCAGTGAGACCCTAGACAGGTTTTTCGGCTATGAGCAGTTCTTC
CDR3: CASSETLDRFFGYEQFF

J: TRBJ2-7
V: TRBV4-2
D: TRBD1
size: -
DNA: TGTGCCAGCAGCTATACAGGGGGCGAGCAGTACTTC
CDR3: CASSYTGGEQYF

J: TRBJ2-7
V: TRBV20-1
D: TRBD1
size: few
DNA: TGCAGTGCTAGGGACAGGGCAGGGTACGAGCAGTACTTC
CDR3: CSARDRAGYEQYF

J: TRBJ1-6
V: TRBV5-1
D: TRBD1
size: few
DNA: TGCGCCAGCAGCCGGACAGGGCCAGGGTCGAATTCACCCCTCCACTTT
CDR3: CASSRTGPGSNSPLHF

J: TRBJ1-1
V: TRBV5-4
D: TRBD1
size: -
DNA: TGTGCCAGCAGCTTGCCTGGACAGGGAAGCACTGAAGTTTTCTTT
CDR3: CASSLPGQGSTEVFF

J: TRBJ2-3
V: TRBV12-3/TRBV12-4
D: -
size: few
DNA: TGTGCCAGCAGGCCGGACATGGATACGCAGTATTTT
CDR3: CASRPDMDTQYF

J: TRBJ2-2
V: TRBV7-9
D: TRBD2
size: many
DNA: TGTGCCAGCAGCCTTAGCGGGGAGTCCACCGGGGAGCTGTTTTTT
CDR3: CASSLSGESTGELFF